The clone carrying this T cell receptor (beta chain) has just a few counts. In germline, CDR1 is MNHEY, CDR2 SVGAGI. Trimming took 5 bases from V and 9 from J, leaving 14 bases between them. The CDR3 length is 14 residues. These data come from a study of blood T cell repertoires in COVID-19. Study-level background: The cDNA or gDNA used as material had been derived from T cells, B-cell-depleted T cells, or PBMCs.

The cohort comprised adults aged about 18 to 90 years residing in 24 US areas. Cohort placement rested on clinical history that participants reported themselves. Original handling: Counts of nucleated cells, estimated from reference gene primer amplification, were obtained. TCRdb's table, derived via immunoSEQ multiplex PCR, lists solely in-frame clones and lacks some. The D gene and trimming were derived from the DNA, and the V and J assignments and clone size from that table. The sample records about 170,000 clones, roughly 87% being singletons. Sequencing was done on a sample of PBMCs or T cells enriched from blood (not recorded which). The chain uses TRBV6-5 and TRBJ1-6; D remains unclear. The clonotype comes from a human donor with acute COVID-19. The donor label of this sample is uncertain. The CDR3 DNA is TGTGCCAGCAGTACGGGGAGGGCCCTTTCACCCCTCCACTTT. This encodes CASSTGRALSPLHF.